These T cell receptor beta chains were read from a single sample in a study of T cell clones after liver transplantation. The protocol was immunoSEQ multiplex PCR, while the TCRdb copy is restricted to in-frame clones and leaves out a portion. Among about 68,000 clones listed, 90% to 95% were seen once. This material consisted of CD4+ T cells from blood, taken around 25 months after liver transplant. The receptor source for this set is a human patient who received a liver transplant. Some T cells could come from the graft donor. Both conserved end residues are part of each CDR3. D genes are given only for firm matches.

v_call,j_call,d_call,cdr3_aa
TRBV5-4,TRBJ2-7,TRBD2,CASSLSGGGYEQYF
TRBV10-3,TRBJ2-3,TRBD2,CAITDASGMSTDTQYF
TRBV29-1,TRBJ1-1,-,CSVLTGSYTEAFF
TRBV2,TRBJ1-2,TRBD1,CASRATGLGYTF
TRBV29-1,TRBJ2-7,TRBD2,CSVGLLAGVSSYEQYF
TRBV19,TRBJ2-7,-,CASSARRVDYEQYF
TRBV5-4,TRBJ2-1,-,CASRYDASSYNEQFF
TRBV2,TRBJ1-2,-,CASSALLLYTF
TRBV5-1,TRBJ2-1,-,CASSLAGADNEQFF
TRBV10-3,TRBJ1-3,-,CAIREVAGNTIYF
TRBV5-1,TRBJ2-1,-,CASGLGYQLDEQFF
TRBV4-1,TRBJ2-3,TRBD1,CASSQDTGGTDTQYF
TRBV21-1,TRBJ2-7,-,CASICDCSDEQYF
TRBV19,TRBJ1-3,-,CATGGKGSSSGNTIYF
TRBV29-1,TRBJ1-5,-,CSVVLGINQPQHF
TRBV20-1,TRBJ1-1,TRBD1,CSATGQVKAFF
TRBV30,TRBJ2-1,-,CAWSEGGAGPRYNEQFF
TRBV19,TRBJ2-7,-,CASGGTRSYEQYF
TRBV27,TRBJ1-2,TRBD1,CASSFRRGPGQGGYGYTF
TRBV19,TRBJ1-3,TRBD1,CASREQGASGNTIYF
TRBV19,TRBJ2-7,TRBD1,CASSVTGASSYEQYF
TRBV7-3,TRBJ2-1,-,CASSLLGGILFF
TRBV6-6,TRBJ1-2,-,CASSGGQGRGYTF
TRBV7-9,TRBJ2-3,-,CASSPSDPGADTQYF
TRBV5-1,TRBJ2-3,-,CASSFGRGTLDTQYF
TRBV13,-,-,CASSYAGYNEQYF
TRBV6-5,TRBJ2-1,TRBD1,CASSYPGQGRNEQFF